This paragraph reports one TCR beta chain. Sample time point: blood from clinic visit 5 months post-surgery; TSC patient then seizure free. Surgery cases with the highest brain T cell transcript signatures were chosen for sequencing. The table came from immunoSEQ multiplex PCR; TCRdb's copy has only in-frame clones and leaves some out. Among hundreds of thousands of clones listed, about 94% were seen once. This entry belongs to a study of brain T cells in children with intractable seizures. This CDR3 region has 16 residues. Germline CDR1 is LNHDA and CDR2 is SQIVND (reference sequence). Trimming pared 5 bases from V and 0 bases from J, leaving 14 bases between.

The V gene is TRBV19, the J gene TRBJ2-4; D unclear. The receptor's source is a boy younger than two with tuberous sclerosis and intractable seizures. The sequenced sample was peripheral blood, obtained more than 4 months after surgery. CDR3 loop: CASSLGPLGAKNIQYF. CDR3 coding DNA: TGTGCCAGTAGTTTAGGGCCTCTGGGAGCCAAAAACATTCAGTACTTC.